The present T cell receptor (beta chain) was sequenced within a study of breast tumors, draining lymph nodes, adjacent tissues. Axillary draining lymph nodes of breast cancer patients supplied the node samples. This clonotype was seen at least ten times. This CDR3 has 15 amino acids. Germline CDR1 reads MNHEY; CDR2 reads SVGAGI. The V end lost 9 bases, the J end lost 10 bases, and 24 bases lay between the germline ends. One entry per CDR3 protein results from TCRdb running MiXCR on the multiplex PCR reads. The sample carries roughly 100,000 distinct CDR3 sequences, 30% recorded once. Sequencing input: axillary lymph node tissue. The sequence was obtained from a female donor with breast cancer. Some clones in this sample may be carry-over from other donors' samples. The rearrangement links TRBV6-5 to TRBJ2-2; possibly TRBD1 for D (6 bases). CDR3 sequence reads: CASSSPGQLSEELFF. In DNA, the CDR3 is TGTGCCAGTTCATCCCCGGGACAATTATCGGAGGAGCTGTTTTTT.